These T cell receptor beta chains were read from a single sample in a study of blood T cell repertoires in COVID-19. Using immunoSEQ multiplex PCR, the repertoire was profiled, and TCRdb retains in-frame clones only, with some absent. The sample has 150,000 to 200,000 clones, approximately 82% seen once. Specimen: PBMCs or T cells enriched from blood (not recorded which). The receptor source for this set is a man between 50 and 59 years old who had recovered from COVID-19. Each CDR3 is given with its conserved first and last residue. Fields, in order: V gene, clone size, D gene, J gene, CDR3 DNA, CDR3 protein. A D gene is named only where the DNA matches it firmly. Not all rows give a size; the values are once, few, many and, for expanded clones, a class.

>TRBV15|once|-|TRBJ1-3
TGTGCCACCAGCAGAGGGACAATCTCTGGAAACACCATATATTTT
CATSRGTISGNTIYF
>TRBV7-7|-|-|TRBJ2-1
TGTGCCAGCAGCTCGACCGCCACGAGGTACAATGAGCAGTTCTTC
CASSSTATRYNEQFF
>TRBV5-1|-|TRBD1|TRBJ2-3
TGCGCCAGCAGCTTGGGCAGGGGGCTTACAGATACGCAGTATTTT
CASSLGRGLTDTQYF
>TRBV7-9|-|-|TRBJ2-3
TGTGCCAGCAGCCGGGGAGGCACAGATACGCAGTATTTT
CASSRGGTDTQYF
>TRBV5-1|-|TRBD1|TRBJ1-5
TGCGCCAGCAGCCGACAGGGAAATCAGCCCCAGCATTTT
CASSRQGNQPQHF
>TRBV2|few|-|TRBJ1-4
TGTGCCAGCAGGGAGACAGTGATTAATGAAAAACTGTTTTTT
CASRETVINEKLFF
>TRBV27|-|-|TRBJ2-1
TGTGCCAGCAGTGCCGGGGGGCCCAATGAGCAGTTCTTC
CASSAGGPNEQFF
>TRBV7-2|-|TRBD2|TRBJ2-1
TGTGCCAGCAGCTTACGAGCGGGGGGGCGCTCCTACAATGAGCAGTTCTTC
CASSLRAGGRSYNEQFF
>TRBV27|-|TRBD2|TRBJ2-3
TGTGCCAGCAGTGGACTAGCGGGGGGGGTTGGCACAGATACGCAGTATTTT
CASSGLAGGVGTDTQYF
>TRBV2|many|TRBD2|TRBJ2-1
TGTGCCAGCAGCGGACTAGCGGGGGCCTCCAATGAGCAGTTCTTC
CASSGLAGASNEQFF
>TRBV19|-|TRBD1|TRBJ1-5
TGTGCAACAGGGGGCAGTTTTTCAAATCAGCCCCAGCATTTT
CATGGSFSNQPQHF
>TRBV2|-|TRBD1|TRBJ2-2
TGTGCCAGCAGTGAAATAGGAGGGACAGGTAGAACCGGGGAGCTGTTTTTT
CASSEIGGTGRTGELFF
>TRBV7-9|-|-|TRBJ2-7
TGTGCCAGCAGCCTGGACTACTACGAGCAGTACTTC
CASSLDYYEQYF
>TRBV7-8|-|TRBD1|TRBJ1-4
TGTGCCAGCAGCTTAGCGGTCTGGACAGGGAATGAAAAACTGTTTTTT
CASSLAVWTGNEKLFF
>TRBV2|few|TRBD1|TRBJ2-1
TGTGCCAGCAGTGGCGGACAGGGAGGTGAGCAGTTCTTC
CASSGGQGGEQFF
>TRBV6-5|-|-|TRBJ1-1
TGTGCCAGCATTCAGGGGATGAACACTGAAGCTTTCTTT
CASIQGMNTEAFF
>TRBV19|-|TRBD1|TRBJ1-3
TGTGCCAGTAGCAGTGGACAGGGAACCACCATATATTTT
CASSSGQGTTIYF
>TRBV2|once|-|TRBJ2-2
TGTGCCAGCATGCGGCTAGGGGAGCTGTTTTTT
CASMRLGELFF
>TRBV14|few|-|TRBJ1-2
TGTGCCAGCAGCCTAGATCTATATGGCTACACCTTC
CASSLDLYGYTF